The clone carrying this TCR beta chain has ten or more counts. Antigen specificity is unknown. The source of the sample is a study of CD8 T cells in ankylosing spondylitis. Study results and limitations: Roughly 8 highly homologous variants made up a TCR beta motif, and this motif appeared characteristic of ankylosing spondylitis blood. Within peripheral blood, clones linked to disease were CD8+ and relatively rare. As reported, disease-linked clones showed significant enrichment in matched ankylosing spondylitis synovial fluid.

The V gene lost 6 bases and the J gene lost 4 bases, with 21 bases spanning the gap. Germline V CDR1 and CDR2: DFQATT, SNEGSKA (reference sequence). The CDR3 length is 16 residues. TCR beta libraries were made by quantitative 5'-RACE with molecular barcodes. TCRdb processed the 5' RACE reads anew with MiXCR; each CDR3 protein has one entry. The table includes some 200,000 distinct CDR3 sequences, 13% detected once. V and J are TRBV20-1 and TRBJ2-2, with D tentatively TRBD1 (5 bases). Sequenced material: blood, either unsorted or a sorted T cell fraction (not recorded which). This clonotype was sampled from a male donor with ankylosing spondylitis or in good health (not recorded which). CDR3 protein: CSAPLRWGDSTGELFF. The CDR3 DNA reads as TGCAGTGCCCCTCTTCGATGGGGCGACAGCACCGGGGAGCTGTTTTTT.